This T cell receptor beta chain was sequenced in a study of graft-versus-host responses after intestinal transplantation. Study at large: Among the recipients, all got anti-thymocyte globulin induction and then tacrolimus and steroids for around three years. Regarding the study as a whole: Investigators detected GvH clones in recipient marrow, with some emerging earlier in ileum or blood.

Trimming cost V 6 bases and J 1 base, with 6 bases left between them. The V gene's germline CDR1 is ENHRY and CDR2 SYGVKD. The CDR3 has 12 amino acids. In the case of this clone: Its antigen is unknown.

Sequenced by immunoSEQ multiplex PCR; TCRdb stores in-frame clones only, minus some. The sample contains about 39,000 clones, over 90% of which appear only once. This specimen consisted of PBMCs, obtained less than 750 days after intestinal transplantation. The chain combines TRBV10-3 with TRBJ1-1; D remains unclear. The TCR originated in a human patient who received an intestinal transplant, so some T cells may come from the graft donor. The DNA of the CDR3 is TGTGCCATCAGGTCAGGGAACACTGAAGCTTTCTTT. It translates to CAIRSGNTEAFF.